This T cell receptor beta chain came from a study of blood T cell repertoires in COVID-19. Whole-study context: Samples taken during acute and convalescent COVID-19 were collected in the United States, Italy and Spain.

Sequencing was performed with immunoSEQ multiplex PCR; in TCRdb, only in-frame clones are kept and a portion is missing. The data contain roughly 150,000 clones, about 81% of them singletons. V was cut by 4 bases and J by 7 bases, with 12 bases left in between. CDR3 size: 13 residues. Germline assignment: CDR1 SGHNT and CDR2 YYREEE (reference sequence). The sequencing sample was made of peripheral blood. The chain uses TRBV5-4 and TRBJ1-5, with D possibly being TRBD1 (6 bases). The origin of this receptor is a human donor in a cohort sampled during active COVID-19. The CDR3 DNA reads TGTGCCAGCAGCCTAGGTGGGGGCCAGCCCCAGCATTTT. Translating gives CASSLGGGQPQHF.